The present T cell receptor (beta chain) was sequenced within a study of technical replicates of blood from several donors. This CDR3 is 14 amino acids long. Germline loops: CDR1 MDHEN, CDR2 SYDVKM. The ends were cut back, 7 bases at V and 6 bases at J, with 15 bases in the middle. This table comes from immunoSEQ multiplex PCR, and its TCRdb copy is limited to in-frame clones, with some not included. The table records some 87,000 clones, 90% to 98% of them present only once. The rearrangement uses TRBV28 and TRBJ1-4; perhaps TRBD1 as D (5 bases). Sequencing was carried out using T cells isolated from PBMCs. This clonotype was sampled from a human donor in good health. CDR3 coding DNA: TGTGCCAGCACGGGGGGAAGGGAGGATGAAAAACTGTTTTTT. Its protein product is CASTGGREDEKLFF.